The rows below give T cell receptor beta chains drawn from one sample of a study of control samples from healthy donors and cancer patients. Libraries were prepared by immunoSEQ multiplex PCR; TCRdb keeps only in-frame clonotypes and omits some of them. Of 110,000 to 150,000 clones detected, around nine tenths appear once; the ten largest clones hold about 9%. Sequencing was carried out using blood. The source is a young woman in good health. The CDR3 runs from the conserved cysteine through the conserved F or W. D genes are given only for firm matches. Size values are once, few and many counts, or a class for expanded clones, and some rows have none.

clone_size cdr3_length j_call d_call v_call cdr3_nt cdr3_aa
NA 13 TRBJ1-3 NA TRBV6-6 TGTGCCAGCTCATCCGGCGGGAGAAACACCATATATTTT CASSSGGRNTIYF
NA 14 TRBJ1-2 TRBD1 TRBV19 TGTGCCAGTAGTTCCCAGGGGGTCAACTATGGCTACACCTTC CASSSQGVNYGYTF
NA 19 TRBJ2-5 TRBD2 TRBV4-2 TGTGCCAGCAGCCAAGCGGATACTGCCGGGACTAGCGGTGGGGAGACCCAGTACTTC CASSQADTAGTSGGETQYF
few 12 TRBJ2-5 NA TRBV3-1/TRBV3-2 TGTGCCAGCAGCCAAAGGCGGGGGACCCAGTACTTC CASSQRRGTQYF
NA 15 TRBJ2-7 NA TRBV19 TGTGCCAGTAGTTTGAGTAGGCAGGGGATCTACGAGCAGTACTTC CASSLSRQGIYEQYF
NA 14 TRBJ1-5 TRBD1 TRBV5-1 TGCGCCAGCAGCACGGGACAGGGGGATCAGCCCCAGCATTTT CASSTGQGDQPQHF
once 10 TRBJ2-3 NA TRBV9 TGTGCCAGCAGCCCTTTAACGCAGTATTTT CASSPLTQYF
NA 15 TRBJ1-2 NA TRBV6-6 TGTGCCAGCAGTTACTCCTCCTCGGAGCGGGCTGGCTACACCTTC CASSYSSSERAGYTF
NA 13 TRBJ1-5 NA TRBV19 TGTGCCAGTAGAGATAGGGGAGGTCAGCCCCAGCATTTT CASRDRGGQPQHF
NA 15 TRBJ2-3 NA TRBV5-1 TGCGCCAGCAGCCTCCAGACCGGGGGCGCAGATACGCAGTATTTT CASSLQTGGADTQYF
NA 11 TRBJ1-2 NA TRBV20-1 TGCAGTGGCACAAGCCCAGGTGGCTACACCTTC CSGTSPGGYTF
NA 17 TRBJ2-2 TRBD2 TRBV19 TGTGCCAGTAGTCCTAAGGGTAGCGGGAGTCACACCGGGGAGCTGTTTTTT CASSPKGSGSHTGELFF
NA 18 TRBJ1-3 TRBD1 TRBV7-2 TGTGCCAGCAGCTTAGAAGGAACAGGGGGCGGGCGTGGAAACACCATATATTTT CASSLEGTGGGRGNTIYF
NA 18 TRBJ1-3 TRBD1 TRBV18 TGTGCCAGCTCAGATCGGCTAGGTGCAGGGGGCTCTGGAAACACCATATATTTT CASSDRLGAGGSGNTIYF
NA 15 TRBJ1-5 NA TRBV6-1 TGTGCCAGCAGTGAAGGGGGGGGCTGGAATCAGCCCCAGCATTTT CASSEGGGWNQPQHF
NA 13 TRBJ1-3 NA TRBV29-1 TGCAGCGTTGAAAATGACTCTGGAAACACCATATATTTT CSVENDSGNTIYF
NA 15 TRBJ2-1 NA TRBV6-4 TGTGCCAGCAGTGACTCTGAGGGTACCTACAATGAGCAGTTCTTC CASSDSEGTYNEQFF
once 14 TRBJ1-4 TRBD1 TRBV6-5 TGTGCCGCCAGAGACAGGGCAACTAATGAAAAACTGTTTTTT CAARDRATNEKLFF
NA 12 TRBJ1-1 NA TRBV30 TGTGCCTGGAGTGTACGAGTCACTGAAGCTTTCTTT CAWSVRVTEAFF
NA 15 TRBJ1-2 NA TRBV10-3 TGTGCCATCGGGATTGACGGGGGCCGGAACTATGGCTACACCTTC CAIGIDGGRNYGYTF
once 13 TRBJ1-1 NA TRBV19 TGTGCCAGTAGTATCAACACGAACACTGAAGCTTTCTTT CASSINTNTEAFF
NA 16 TRBJ1-1 NA TRBV6-1 TGTGCCAGCAGTGGCGGCAGGGTCGCCCTAAACACTGAAGCTTTCTTT CASSGGRVALNTEAFF
once 16 TRBJ2-1 TRBD2 TRBV19 TGTGCCAGTAGTATAGATTCAGGACTAGTCTACAATGAGCAGTTCTTC CASSIDSGLVYNEQFF
once 14 TRBJ2-7 NA TRBV4-2 TGTGCCAGCAGCCAAGATGAGGTGGGGAGGGAGCAGTACTTC CASSQDEVGREQYF
NA 16 TRBJ2-7 TRBD2 TRBV7-9 TGTGCCAGCAGCCCCGCGGCAGGACTAGCGGGTTACGAGCAGTACTTC CASSPAAGLAGYEQYF
NA 15 TRBJ1-4 NA TRBV7-8 TGTGCCAGCAGCTTGGGGTGGGAGGGAGAGGAAAAACTGTTTTTT CASSLGWEGEEKLFF
NA 16 TRBJ2-3 NA TRBV3-1/TRBV3-2 TGTGCCAGCAGCCTCTCCTTAGCGGAGAGCACAGATACGCAGTATTTT CASSLSLAESTDTQYF
once 14 TRBJ1-5 NA TRBV14 TGTGCCAGCAGCCTCGCCCCGGGCAATCAGCCCCAGCATTTT CASSLAPGNQPQHF
NA 11 TRBJ2-2 NA TRBV20-1 TGCAGTGCTAGATCTACCGGGGAGCTGTTTTTT CSARSTGELFF
NA 16 TRBJ2-1 TRBD2 TRBV19 TGTGCCAGTAGTCTCCCCTTAGCGGGAGGAAAGGATGAGCAGTTCTTC CASSLPLAGGKDEQFF
NA 13 TRBJ1-1 NA TRBV27 TGTGCCAGCAGTTTATACTTGAACACTGAAGCTTTCTTT CASSLYLNTEAFF
NA 16 TRBJ1-2 TRBD1 TRBV5-1 TGCGCCAGCAGCGGGAGACAGGGGAAGGGGCTTTATGGCTACACCTTC CASSGRQGKGLYGYTF
NA 19 TRBJ2-7 TRBD2 TRBV30 TGTGCCTGGAGTGGCCCAGAGGGGGCGGGAGGGTATTTATTCTACGAGCAGTACTTC CAWSGPEGAGGYLFYEQYF
NA 13 TRBJ2-7 NA TRBV7-2 TGTGCCAGCAGCCACAACTCCGGGTCCGAGCAGTACTTC CASSHNSGSEQYF
NA 16 TRBJ2-6 NA TRBV28 TGTGCCAGCAGATCGGCAGGGCCGTCTGGGGCCAACGTCCTGACTTTC CASRSAGPSGANVLTF
few 15 TRBJ2-1 NA TRBV15 TGTGCCACCAGCCCCGGGACTTACCAGGTGAATGAGCAGTTCTTC CATSPGTYQVNEQFF
NA 14 TRBJ2-2 NA TRBV30 TGTGCCTGGAGTACTCTCGTCGTCACCGGGGAGCTGTTTTTT CAWSTLVVTGELFF
NA 15 TRBJ2-3 NA TRBV5-6 TGTGCCAGCAGCTTGGACGTGGGCAGCCCAGATACGCAGTATTTT CASSLDVGSPDTQYF
once 14 TRBJ2-1 TRBD1 TRBV27 TGTGCCAGCAGTGGGACAGCGGTAGGTACTGAGCAGTTCTTC CASSGTAVGTEQFF
NA 14 TRBJ2-2 NA TRBV28 TGTGCCAGCGAGACAGGCGGGAACACCGGGGAGCTGTTTTTT CASETGGNTGELFF
NA 19 TRBJ1-1 NA TRBV6-1 TGTGCCAGCAGTGAAAGGTGGTTCCGCTGGGACACCCTGAACACTGAAGCTTTCTTT CASSERWFRWDTLNTEAFF
NA 15 TRBJ2-3 NA TRBV9 TGTGCCAGCAGCGTAGGAGCCAGGGGCCCAGATACGCAGTATTTT CASSVGARGPDTQYF
NA 14 TRBJ2-1 NA TRBV2 TGTGCCAGCAACCCCTCTATAGACTCGTTGGAGCAGTTCTTC CASNPSIDSLEQFF
NA 13 TRBJ2-2 NA TRBV7-9 TGTGCCAGCAGCTTTGGGGGGACCGGGGAGCTGTTTTTT CASSFGGTGELFF
NA 15 TRBJ1-1 NA TRBV5-6 TGTGCCAGCAGCTTCAGGGGATGGGTGAACACTGAAGCTTTCTTT CASSFRGWVNTEAFF
NA 14 TRBJ2-5 NA TRBV5-1 TGCGCCAGCAGCTTCCGACAGAGCCAAGAGACCCAGTACTTC CASSFRQSQETQYF
few 15 TRBJ1-2 TRBD1 TRBV6-1 TGTGCCAGCAGTGATTGGACAGGGCCTAACTATGGCTACACCTTC CASSDWTGPNYGYTF
NA 12 TRBJ1-1 NA TRBV7-8 TGTGCCAGCAGCCATCCTGATCCTGAAGCTTTCTTT CASSHPDPEAFF